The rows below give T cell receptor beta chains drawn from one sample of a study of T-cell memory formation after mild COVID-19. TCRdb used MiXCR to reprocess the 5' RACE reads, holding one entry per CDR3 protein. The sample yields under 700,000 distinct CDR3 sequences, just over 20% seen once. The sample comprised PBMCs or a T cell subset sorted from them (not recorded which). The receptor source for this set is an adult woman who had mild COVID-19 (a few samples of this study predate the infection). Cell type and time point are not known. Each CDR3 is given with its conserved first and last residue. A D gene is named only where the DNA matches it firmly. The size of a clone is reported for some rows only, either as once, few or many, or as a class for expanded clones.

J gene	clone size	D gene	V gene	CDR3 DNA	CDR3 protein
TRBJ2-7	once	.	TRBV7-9	TGTGCCCTGCCGGGAACAACGGGCGAGCAGTACTTC	CALPGTTGEQYF
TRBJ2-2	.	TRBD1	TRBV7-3	TGTGCCAGCAGCTTAGTAGGACAGGGTTGGGAGCTGTTTTTT	CASSLVGQGWELFF
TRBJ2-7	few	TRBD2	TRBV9	TGTGCCAGCAGCCCTTCGACTAGCAAGGTTATCGAGCAGTACTTC	CASSPSTSKVIEQYF
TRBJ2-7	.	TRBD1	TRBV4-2	TGTGCCAGCAGCCAAGTGGACAGGTCCTACGAGCAGTACTTC	CASSQVDRSYEQYF
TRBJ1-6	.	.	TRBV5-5	TGTGCCAGCAGCTGGGCCAGGGACCCTAATTCACCCCTCCACTTT	CASSWARDPNSPLHF
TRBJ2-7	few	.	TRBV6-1	TGTGCCAGCAGTGAATTTGACTTGGGGGAATACGAGCAGTACTTC	CASSEFDLGEYEQYF
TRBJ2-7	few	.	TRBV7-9	TGTGCCAGCAGCTTAGGGGGTATCGACGAGCAGTACTTC	CASSLGGIDEQYF
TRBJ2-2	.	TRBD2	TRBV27	TGTGCCAGCAGTGCATCTAGCGGGAGTCGTACCGGGGAGCTGTTTTTT	CASSASSGSRTGELFF
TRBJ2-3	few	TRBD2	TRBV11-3	TGTGCCAGCAGCCCAACTAGCGGGGAAGATACGCAGTATTTT	CASSPTSGEDTQYF
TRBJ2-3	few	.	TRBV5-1	TGCGCCAGCAGCTTGGCTGTGGCAGATACGCAGTATTTT	CASSLAVADTQYF
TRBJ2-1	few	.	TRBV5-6	TGTGCCAGCAGCCCAACAGGGTTTAGGTCCTACAATGAGCAGTTCTTC	CASSPTGFRSYNEQFF
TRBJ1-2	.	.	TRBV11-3	TGTGCCAGCAGCTTCTCACAGATCTATGGCTACACCTTC	CASSFSQIYGYTF
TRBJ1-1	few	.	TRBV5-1	TGCGCCAGCAGCTTGGGACAGCCCAATGAGGCTTTCTTT	CASSLGQPNEAFF
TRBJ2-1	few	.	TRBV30	TGTGCCTGGAGTGTTGAACCGAGGGGAGGGCAGTTCTTC	CAWSVEPRGGQFF
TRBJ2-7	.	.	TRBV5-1	TGCGCCAGCAGCTTGGTTGGGGGCGCAAGCCCCTACGAGCAGTACTTC	CASSLVGGASPYEQYF
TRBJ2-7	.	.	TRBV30	TGTGCCTGGAGAGGGCGCGGATCCTACGAGCAGTACTTC	CAWRGRGSYEQYF
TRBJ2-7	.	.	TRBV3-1	TGTGCCAGCAGCCAAGTTATTTACGAGCAGTACTTC	CASSQVIYEQYF
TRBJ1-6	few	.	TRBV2	TGTGCCAGCAGTGTTGGGGCAGGGACGAATTCACCCCTCCACTTT	CASSVGAGTNSPLHF
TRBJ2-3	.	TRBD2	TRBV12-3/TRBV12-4	TGTGCCAGCAGTTCACCATTCTTTTTGGGGGGGGATACGCAGTATTTT	CASSSPFFLGGDTQYF
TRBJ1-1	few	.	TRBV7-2	TGTGCCAGCAGCCCTTCACCGACCCTCTCTCTGAACACTGAAGCTTTCTTT	CASSPSPTLSLNTEAFF
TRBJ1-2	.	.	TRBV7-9	TGTGCCAGCAGCCCAGTGTCGGGTAACTATGGCTACACCTTC	CASSPVSGNYGYTF